This T cell receptor (beta chain) was sequenced in a study of blood T cells in healthy people across ages. Whole-study findings and limits: Possibly confounding the expanded clonotype changes was the fact that donor CMV status was unknown.

The CDR3 runs 15 residues. The germline gives CDR1 SGHTA, CDR2 FQGNSA. Of note for this clonotype: Its antigen is still unknown.

Next came a second PCR, run for about 7 to 11 cycles, which used a sample-barcoded 5' primer along with a J-beta primer mix. Every sample returned 2.5 million or more CDR3-containing paired-end reads. TCRdb reprocessed the 5' RACE reads with MiXCR, giving one entry per CDR3 protein. The sample records more than 1,400,000 distinct CDR3 sequences, 40% to 50% being singletons. The chain carries TRBV7-2 and TRBJ2-5; 11 bases line up with TRBD1. The J call may be wrong; the DNA end is better matched by TRBJ2-7. Material: blood. The clonotype comes from a woman younger than 35 in good health. This chain's CDR3 is CASSLVRDRGYEQYF. DNA of the CDR3: TGTGCCAGCAGCTTAGTGAGGGACAGGGGGTACGAGCAGTACTTC.